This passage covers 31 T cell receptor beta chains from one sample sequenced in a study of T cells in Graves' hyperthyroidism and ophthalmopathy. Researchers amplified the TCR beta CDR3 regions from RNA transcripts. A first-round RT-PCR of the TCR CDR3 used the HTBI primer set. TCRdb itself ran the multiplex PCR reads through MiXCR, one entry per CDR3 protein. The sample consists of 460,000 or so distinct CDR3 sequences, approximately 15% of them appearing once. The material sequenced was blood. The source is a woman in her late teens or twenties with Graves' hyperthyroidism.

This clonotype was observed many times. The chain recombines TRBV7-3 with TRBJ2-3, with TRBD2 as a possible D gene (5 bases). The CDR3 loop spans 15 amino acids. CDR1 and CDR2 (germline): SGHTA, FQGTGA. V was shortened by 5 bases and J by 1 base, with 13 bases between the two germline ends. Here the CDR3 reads CASSPRVSGTDTQYF. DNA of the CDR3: TGTGCCAGCAGCCCGCGGGTTAGCGGCACAGATACGCAGTATTTT. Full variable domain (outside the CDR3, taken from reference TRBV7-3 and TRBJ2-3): GAGVSQTPSNKVTEKGKYVELRCDPISGHTALYWYRQSLGQGPEFLIYFQGTGAADDSGLPNDRFFAVRPEGSVSTLKIQRTERGDSAVYLCASSPRVSGTDTQYFGPGTRLTVL.

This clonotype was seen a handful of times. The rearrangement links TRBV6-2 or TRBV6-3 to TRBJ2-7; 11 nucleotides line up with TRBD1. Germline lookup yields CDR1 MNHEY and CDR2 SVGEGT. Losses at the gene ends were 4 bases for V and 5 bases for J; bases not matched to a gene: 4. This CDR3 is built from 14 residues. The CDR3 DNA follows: TGTGCCAGCAGTTCCCGGACAGGGGGCCACGAGCAGTACTTC. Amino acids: CASSSRTGGHEQYF.

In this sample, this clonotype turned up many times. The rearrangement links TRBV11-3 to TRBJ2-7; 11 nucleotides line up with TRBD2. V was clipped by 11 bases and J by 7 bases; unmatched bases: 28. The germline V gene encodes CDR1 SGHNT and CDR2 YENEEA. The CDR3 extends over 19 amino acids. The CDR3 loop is CASKSGGLADFGFSGEQYF. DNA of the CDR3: TGTGCCTCAAAGTCAGGGGGACTAGCGGATTTTGGATTCTCGGGGGAGCAGTACTTC. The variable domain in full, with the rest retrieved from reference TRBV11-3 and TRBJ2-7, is EAGVVQSPRYKIIEKKQPVAFWCNPISGHNTLYWYLQNLGQGPELLIRYENEEAVDDSQLPKDRFSAERLKGVDSTLKIQPAELGDSAVYLCASKSGGLADFGFSGEQYFGPGTRLTVT.

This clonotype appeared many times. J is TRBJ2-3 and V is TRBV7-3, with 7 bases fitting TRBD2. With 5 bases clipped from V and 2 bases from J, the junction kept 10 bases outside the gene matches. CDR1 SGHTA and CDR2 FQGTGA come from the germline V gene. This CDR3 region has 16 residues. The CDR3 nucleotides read TGTGCCAGCAGCACCCCGCTAAGCGGGGACACAGATACGCAGTATTTT. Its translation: CASSTPLSGDTDTQYF.

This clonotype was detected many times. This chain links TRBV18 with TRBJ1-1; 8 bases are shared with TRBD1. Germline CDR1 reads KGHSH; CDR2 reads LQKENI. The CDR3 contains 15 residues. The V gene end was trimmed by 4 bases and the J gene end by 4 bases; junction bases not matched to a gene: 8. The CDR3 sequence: CASSLSTGETTEAFF. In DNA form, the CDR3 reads TGTGCCAGCTCACTTTCGACAGGGGAGACCACTGAAGCTTTCTTT.

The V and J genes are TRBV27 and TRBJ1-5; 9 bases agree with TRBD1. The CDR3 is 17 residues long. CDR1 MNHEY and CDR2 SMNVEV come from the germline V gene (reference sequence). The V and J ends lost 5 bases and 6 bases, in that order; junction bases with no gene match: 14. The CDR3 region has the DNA TGTGCCAGCAGTGCGACCCCCGGACAGGGGTTCACTCAGCCCCAGCATTTT. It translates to CASSATPGQGFTQPQHF.

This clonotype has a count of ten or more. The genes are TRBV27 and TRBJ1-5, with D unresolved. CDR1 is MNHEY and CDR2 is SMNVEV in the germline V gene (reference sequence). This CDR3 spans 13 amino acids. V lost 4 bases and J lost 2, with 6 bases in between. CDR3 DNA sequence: TGTGCCAGCAGTTCGTATGGCAATCAGCCCCAGCATTTT. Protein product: CASSSYGNQPQHF.

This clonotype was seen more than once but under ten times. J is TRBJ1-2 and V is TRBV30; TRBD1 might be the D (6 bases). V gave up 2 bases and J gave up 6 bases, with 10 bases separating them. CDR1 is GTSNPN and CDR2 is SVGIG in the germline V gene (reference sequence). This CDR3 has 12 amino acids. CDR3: CAWSTGSHGYTF. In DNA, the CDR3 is TGTGCCTGGAGTACAGGGTCTCATGGCTACACCTTC.

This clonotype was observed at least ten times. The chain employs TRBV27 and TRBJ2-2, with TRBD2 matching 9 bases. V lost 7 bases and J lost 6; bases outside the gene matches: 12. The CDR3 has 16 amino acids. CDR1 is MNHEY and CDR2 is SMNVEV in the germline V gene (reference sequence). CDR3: CASTNRGSGSSGELFF. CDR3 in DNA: TGTGCCAGCACCAACCGAGGTAGCGGGAGTTCCGGGGAGCTGTTTTTT.

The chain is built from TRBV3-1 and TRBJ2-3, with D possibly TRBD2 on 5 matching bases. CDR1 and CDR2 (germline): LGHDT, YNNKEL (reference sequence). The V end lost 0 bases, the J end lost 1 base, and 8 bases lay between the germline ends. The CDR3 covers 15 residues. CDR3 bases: TGTGCCAGCAGCCAAGAACTAGGCCGCACAGATACGCAGTATTTT. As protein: CASSQELGRTDTQYF.

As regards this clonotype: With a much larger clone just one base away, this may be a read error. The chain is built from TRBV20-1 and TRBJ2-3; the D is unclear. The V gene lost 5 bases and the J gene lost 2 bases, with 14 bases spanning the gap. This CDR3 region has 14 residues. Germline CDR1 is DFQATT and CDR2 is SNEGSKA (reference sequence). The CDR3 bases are TGCAGTGCTCCCGGACCTTGGGCCACAGATACGCAGTATTTT. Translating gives CSAPGPWATDTQYF.

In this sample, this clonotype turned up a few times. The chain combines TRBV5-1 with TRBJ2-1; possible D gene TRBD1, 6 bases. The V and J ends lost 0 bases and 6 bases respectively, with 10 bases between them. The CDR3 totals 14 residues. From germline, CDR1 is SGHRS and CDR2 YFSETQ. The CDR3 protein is CASSLEQGRNEQFF. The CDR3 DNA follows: TGCGCCAGCAGCTTGGAACAGGGCCGCAATGAGCAGTTCTTC. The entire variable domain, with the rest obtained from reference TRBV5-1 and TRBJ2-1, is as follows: KAGVTQTPRYLIKTRGQQVTLSCSPISGHRSVSWYQQTPGQGLQFLFEYFSETQRNKGNFPGRFSGRQFSNSRSEMNVSTLELGDSALYLCASSLEQGRNEQFFGPGTRLTVL.

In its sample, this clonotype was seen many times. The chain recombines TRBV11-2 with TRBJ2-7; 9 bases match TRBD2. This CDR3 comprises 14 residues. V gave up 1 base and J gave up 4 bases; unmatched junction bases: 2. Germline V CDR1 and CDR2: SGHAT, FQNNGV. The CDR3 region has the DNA TGTGCCAGCAGCTTAGGACTAGCGGAATACGAGCAGTACTTC. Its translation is CASSLGLAEYEQYF.

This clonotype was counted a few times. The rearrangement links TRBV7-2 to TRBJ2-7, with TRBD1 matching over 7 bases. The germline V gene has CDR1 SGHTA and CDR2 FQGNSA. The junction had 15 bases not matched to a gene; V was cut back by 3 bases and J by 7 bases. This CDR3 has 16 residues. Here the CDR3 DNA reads TGTGCCAGCAGCTTTCAAGCCGCAGGGGGAGCAAGGGAGCAGTACTTC. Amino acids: CASSFQAAGGAREQYF.

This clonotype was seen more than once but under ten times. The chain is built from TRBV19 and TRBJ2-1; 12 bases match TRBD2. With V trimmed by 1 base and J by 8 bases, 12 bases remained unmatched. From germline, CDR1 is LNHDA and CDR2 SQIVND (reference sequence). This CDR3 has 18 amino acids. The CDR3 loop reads CASSIGRTSGNIYDEQFF. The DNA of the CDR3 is TGTGCCAGTAGTATAGGGAGGACTAGCGGGAACATTTACGATGAGCAGTTCTTC. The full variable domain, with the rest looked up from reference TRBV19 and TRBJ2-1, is DGGITQSPKYLFRKEGQNVTLSCEQNLNHDAMYWYRQDPGQGLRLIYYSQIVNDFQKGDIAEGYSVSREKKESFPLTVTSAQKNPTAFYLCASSIGRTSGNIYDEQFFGPGTRLTVL.

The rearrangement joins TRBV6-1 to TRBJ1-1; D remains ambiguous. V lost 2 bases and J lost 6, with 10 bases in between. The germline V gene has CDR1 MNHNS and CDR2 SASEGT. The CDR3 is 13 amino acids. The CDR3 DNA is TGTGCCAGCAGTGAAAACAATAGATCTGAAGCTTTCTTT. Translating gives CASSENNRSEAFF.

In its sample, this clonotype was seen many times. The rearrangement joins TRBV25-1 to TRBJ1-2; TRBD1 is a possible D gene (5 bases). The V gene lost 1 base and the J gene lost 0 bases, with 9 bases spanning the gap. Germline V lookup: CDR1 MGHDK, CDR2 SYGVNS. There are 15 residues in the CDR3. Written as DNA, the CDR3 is TGTGCCAGCAGTGAATTTATAGGGGCTAACTATGGCTACACCTTC. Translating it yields CASSEFIGANYGYTF.

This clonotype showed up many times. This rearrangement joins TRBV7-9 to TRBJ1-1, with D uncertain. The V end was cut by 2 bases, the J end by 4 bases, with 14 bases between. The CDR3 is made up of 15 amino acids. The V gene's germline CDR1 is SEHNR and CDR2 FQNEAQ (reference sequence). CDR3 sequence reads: CASSLMSGLGTEAFF. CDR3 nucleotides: TGTGCCAGCAGCTTAATGTCCGGGCTCGGCACTGAAGCTTTCTTT.

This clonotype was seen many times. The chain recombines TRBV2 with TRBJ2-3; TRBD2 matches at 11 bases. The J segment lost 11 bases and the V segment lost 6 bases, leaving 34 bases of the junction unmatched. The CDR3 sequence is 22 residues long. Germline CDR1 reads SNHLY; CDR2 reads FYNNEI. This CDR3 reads CASRKGVTSGSLTRTRVVKQYF. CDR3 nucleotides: TGTGCCAGCAGAAAAGGGGTAACTAGCGGGAGTTTAACTAGAACAAGAGTGGTAAAGCAGTATTTT.

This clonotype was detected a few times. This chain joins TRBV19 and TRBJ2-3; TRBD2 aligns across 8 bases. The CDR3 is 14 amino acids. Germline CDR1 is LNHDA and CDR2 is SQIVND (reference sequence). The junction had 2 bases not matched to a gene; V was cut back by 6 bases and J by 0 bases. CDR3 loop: CASRAGESTDTQYF. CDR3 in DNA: TGTGCCAGTAGAGCGGGAGAGAGCACAGATACGCAGTATTTT.

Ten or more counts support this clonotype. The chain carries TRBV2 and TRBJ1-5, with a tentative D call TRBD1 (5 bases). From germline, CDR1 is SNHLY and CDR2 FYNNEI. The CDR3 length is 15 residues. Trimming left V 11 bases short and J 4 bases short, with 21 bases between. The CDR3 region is CAGGRGPRTNQPQHF. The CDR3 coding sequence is TGTGCCGGTGGGAGGGGACCGCGTACTAATCAGCCCCAGCATTTT.

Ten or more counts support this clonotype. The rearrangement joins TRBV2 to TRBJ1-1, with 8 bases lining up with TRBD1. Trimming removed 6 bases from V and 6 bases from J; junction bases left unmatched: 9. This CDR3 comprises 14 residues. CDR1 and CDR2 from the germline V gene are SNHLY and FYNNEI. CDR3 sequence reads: CASRGDRGWAEAFF. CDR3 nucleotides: TGTGCCAGCAGAGGCGACAGGGGTTGGGCTGAAGCTTTCTTT.

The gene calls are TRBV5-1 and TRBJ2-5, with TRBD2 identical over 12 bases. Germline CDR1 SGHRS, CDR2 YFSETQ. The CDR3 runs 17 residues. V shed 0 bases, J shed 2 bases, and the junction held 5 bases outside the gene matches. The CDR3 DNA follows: TGCGCCAGCAGCTTGGGACTAGCGGGAGACCCTCAAGAGACCCAGTACTTC. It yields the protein CASSLGLAGDPQETQYF.

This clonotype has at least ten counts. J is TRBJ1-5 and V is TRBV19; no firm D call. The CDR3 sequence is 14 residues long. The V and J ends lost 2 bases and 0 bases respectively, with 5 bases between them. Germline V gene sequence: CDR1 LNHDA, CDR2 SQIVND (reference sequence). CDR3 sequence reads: CASSIHYSNQPQHF. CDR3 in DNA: TGTGCCAGTAGTATACATTATAGCAATCAGCCCCAGCATTTT.

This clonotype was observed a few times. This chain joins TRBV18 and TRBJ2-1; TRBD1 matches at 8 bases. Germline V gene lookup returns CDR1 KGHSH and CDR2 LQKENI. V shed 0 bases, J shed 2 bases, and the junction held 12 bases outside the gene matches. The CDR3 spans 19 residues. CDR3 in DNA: TGTGCCAGCTCACCACCCTCAGGGGGCTTTCCCTTCACCTACAATGAGCAGTTCTTC. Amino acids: CASSPPSGGFPFTYNEQFF.

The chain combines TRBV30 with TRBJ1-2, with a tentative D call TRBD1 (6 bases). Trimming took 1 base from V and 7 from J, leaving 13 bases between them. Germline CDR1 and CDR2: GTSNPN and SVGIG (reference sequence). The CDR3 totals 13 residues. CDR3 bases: TGTGCCTGGAGTGGGGGGGGCGCGGGTGGCTACACCTTC. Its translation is CAWSGGGAGGYTF.

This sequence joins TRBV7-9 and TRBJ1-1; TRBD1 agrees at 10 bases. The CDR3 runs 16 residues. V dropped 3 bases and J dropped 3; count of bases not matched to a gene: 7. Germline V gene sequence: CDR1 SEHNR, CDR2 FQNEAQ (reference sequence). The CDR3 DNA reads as TGTGCCAGCAGCTTGCGGACAGGGGGAAAATACACTGAAGCTTTCTTT. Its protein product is CASSLRTGGKYTEAFF.

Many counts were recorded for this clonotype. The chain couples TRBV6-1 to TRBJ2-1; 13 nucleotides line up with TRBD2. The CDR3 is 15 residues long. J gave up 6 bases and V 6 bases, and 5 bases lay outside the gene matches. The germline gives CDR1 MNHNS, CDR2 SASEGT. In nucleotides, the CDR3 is TGTGCCAGCAGCGGGGGACTAGCGGGAAGCAATGAGCAGTTCTTC. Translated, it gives CASSGGLAGSNEQFF.

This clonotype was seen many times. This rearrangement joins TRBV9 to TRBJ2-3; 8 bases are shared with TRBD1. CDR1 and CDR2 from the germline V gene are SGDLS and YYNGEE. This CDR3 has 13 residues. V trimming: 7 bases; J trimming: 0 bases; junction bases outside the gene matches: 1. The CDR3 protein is CASDRGSTDTQYF. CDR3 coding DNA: TGTGCCAGCGACAGGGGTAGCACAGATACGCAGTATTTT.

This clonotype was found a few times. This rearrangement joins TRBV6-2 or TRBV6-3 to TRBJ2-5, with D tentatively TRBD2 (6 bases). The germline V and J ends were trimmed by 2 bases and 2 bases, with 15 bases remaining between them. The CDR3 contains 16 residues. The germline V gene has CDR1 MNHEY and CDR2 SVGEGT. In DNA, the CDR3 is TGTGCCAGCAGTTACGGCCTAGCGAGGAGGCAAGAGACCCAGTACTTC. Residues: CASSYGLARRQETQYF.

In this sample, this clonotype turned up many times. The CDR3 DNA reads as TGTGCCAGCAGTTTTTCAGGGGTACTAGAGACCCAGTACTTC. It translates to CASSFSGVLETQYF. This chain joins TRBV28 and TRBJ2-5; tentatively, D is TRBD1 (6 bases). Germline CDR1 and CDR2: MDHEN and SYDVKM. V lost 3 bases to trimming and J lost 4 bases, with 12 bases between them. CDR3 length: 14 residues.